Listed below are T cell receptor beta chains from one sample, sequenced in a study of blood T cells in healthy people across ages. TCRdb ran MiXCR on the 5' RACE reads and lists one entry per CDR3 protein. This sample carries fewer than 700,000 distinct CDR3 sequences, around 48% of them seen once, and the ten largest clones take 20% to 25%. The sample consisted of blood. The receptors here all came from a man aged 80 or over in good health. Both conserved end residues are part of each CDR3. A D gene is named only where the DNA matches it firmly. Clone size, where shown, is once, few, many, or a class for clones that have expanded.

abundance,d_gene,j_gene,v_gene,CDR3nt,CDR3aa
few,TRBD1,TRBJ2-4,TRBV5-1,TGCGCCAGCAGCTCCGGGACAGGGCTGGGGCAAAACATTCAGTACTTC,CASSSGTGLGQNIQYF
.,TRBD1,TRBJ1-2,TRBV7-2,TGTGCCAGCAGCTTTTGGGACAGCCCCTATGGCTACACCTTC,CASSFWDSPYGYTF
.,TRBD1,TRBJ2-7,TRBV7-3,TGTGCCAGCAGCTGGACAGGGGGAAACAATGAGCAGTACTTC,CASSWTGGNNEQYF
.,.,TRBJ2-1,TRBV2,TGTGCCAGCAGTGATGACGGTCAAGAGACCCAGTTCTTC,CASSDDGQETQFF
once,.,TRBJ2-1,TRBV6-2/TRBV6-3,TGTGCCAGCACCCTCGGCCCCCTAGCCTACAATGAGCAGTTCTTC,CASTLGPLAYNEQFF
many,.,TRBJ2-7,TRBV6-5,TGTGCCAGCAGCACAGACCCCTTCGCGTCCTACGAGCAGTACTTC,CASSTDPFASYEQYF
few,TRBD1,TRBJ2-5,TRBV2,TGTGCCAGCAAGTTTGGGACAGCTTGGGGAGAGACCCAGTACTTC,CASKFGTAWGETQYF
few,.,TRBJ2-1,TRBV11-1,TGTGCCAGCAGCTTAGACCCTCACGAGAAGCAGTTCTTC,CASSLDPHEKQFF
.,.,TRBJ2-5,TRBV5-6,TGTGCCAGCAGCGTACCGGGACAACAAGAGACCCAGTACTTC,CASSVPGQQETQYF
.,TRBD2,TRBJ2-1,TRBV14,TGTGCCAGCAGCCAAATAACAAATCTAGCGGGAGGGCAGTTCTTC,CASSQITNLAGGQFF
.,.,TRBJ2-5,TRBV7-8,TGTGCCAGCAGCCCCAGGGCAGGCTCGACCCAGTACTTC,CASSPRAGSTQYF
.,TRBD2,TRBJ2-5,TRBV7-2,TGTGCCAGCAGCGCCACCGGGACTAGCCAAGAGACCCAGTACTTC,CASSATGTSQETQYF
.,.,TRBJ1-5,TRBV15,TGTGCCACCGGTCTTCGAGCGCCCCTCTCGGATCAGCCCCAGCATTTT,CATGLRAPLSDQPQHF
.,.,TRBJ1-6,TRBV20-1,TGCAGTGCTAGAGAAACAGGGCCTGATTCACCCCTCCACTTT,CSARETGPDSPLHF
.,.,TRBJ2-5,TRBV3-1,TGTGCCAGCAGCCATGCCCCCCCGGGACAGTACTTC,CASSHAPPGQYF
few,.,TRBJ2-5,TRBV7-9,TGTGCCAGCAGCTGGGCCTCTGAGGAGACCCAGTACTTC,CASSWASEETQYF
.,TRBD2,TRBJ2-1,TRBV3-1,TGTGCCAGCAGCGCATGGAGGGGAGGGGCGTCGGGAAATGAGCAGTTCTTC,CASSAWRGGASGNEQFF
many,.,TRBJ2-5,TRBV6-6,TGTGCCAGCAGTTACTCTAGTGAGACCCAGTACTTC,CASSYSSETQYF
.,.,TRBJ2-3,TRBV12-3/TRBV12-4,TGTGCCAGCAGTTATCGAGAAGGGATAGCAGATACGCAGTATTTT,CASSYREGIADTQYF
.,TRBD2,TRBJ2-1,TRBV6-6,TGTGCCAGCAGTTATAAACTAGCGGGAGGGCCGGGCAATGAGCAGTTCTTC,CASSYKLAGGPGNEQFF
few,TRBD1,TRBJ1-4,TRBV20-1,TGCAGTGCTAGCAGAACCAGGGGGCTCGAAAAACTGTTTTTT,CSASRTRGLEKLFF
once,TRBD1,TRBJ1-2,TRBV27,TGTGCCAGCAGCCCATGGGACAGAAAAAACTATGGCTACACCTTC,CASSPWDRKNYGYTF
.,TRBD2,TRBJ2-5,TRBV4-1,TGCGCCAGCAGCCAATTCGTAGCGGGGGGGCAAGAGACCCAGTACTTC,CASSQFVAGGQETQYF
.,.,TRBJ2-5,TRBV7-9,TGTGCCAGCAGCCCGATCGGGGAAGAAGAGACCCAGTACTTC,CASSPIGEEETQYF
many,TRBD1,TRBJ2-7,TRBV29-1,TGCAGCGCAGCACCCGGGACAGGGACCAGCGAGCAGTACTTC,CSAAPGTGTSEQYF
.,TRBD2,TRBJ2-7,TRBV7-9,TGTGCCAGCAGCCCGTGGGCTAGCGGCCCTCTCTACAATGAGCAGTACTTC,CASSPWASGPLYNEQYF
few,.,TRBJ1-1,TRBV5-1,TGCGCCAGCAGCCTCCAATCAGGGGTGAACACTGAAGCTTTCTTT,CASSLQSGVNTEAFF
.,TRBD2,TRBJ2-3,TRBV12-3/TRBV12-4,TGTGCCAGCAGTTTATACGGGACTAGCGCCGTATATACGCAGTATTTT,CASSLYGTSAVYTQYF
few,.,TRBJ1-5,TRBV20-1,TGCAGTGCCTCTGGGAGGAGAGGGGAACAGCCCCAGCATTTT,CSASGRRGEQPQHF
few,.,TRBJ2-3,TRBV20-1,TGCAGTGCTAGTTGGTCAGATACGCAGTATTTT,CSASWSDTQYF
.,.,TRBJ2-1,TRBV20-1,TGCAGTGCTAGGCGTCCGGGGCGCAATGAGCAGTTCTTC,CSARRPGRNEQFF
.,.,TRBJ2-1,TRBV18,TGTGCCAGCTCACTTTTGAGTAACAATGAGCAGTTCTTC,CASSLLSNNEQFF
.,TRBD2,TRBJ2-3,TRBV9,TGTGCCAGCAGCCTCATGCCGGGACTAGCGGGACTAAGCACAGATACGCAGTATTTT,CASSLMPGLAGLSTDTQYF
many,.,TRBJ1-6,TRBV6-5,TGTGCCAGCAGTTACTCCCAGGGAGCCACCCTCCACTTT,CASSYSQGATLHF
.,.,TRBJ1-1,TRBV29-1,TGCAGCGTCAAACTTTCGAACACTGAAGCTTTCTTT,CSVKLSNTEAFF
few,TRBD1,TRBJ2-7,TRBV29-1,TGCAGCGTTGAGGGACAGGGGGCTGGCGAGCAGTACTTC,CSVEGQGAGEQYF
.,TRBD1,TRBJ2-1,TRBV7-2,TGTGCCAGCAGCTCCCGGGACAGGGACTCGCAGTTCTTC,CASSSRDRDSQFF
.,.,TRBJ2-5,TRBV12-3/TRBV12-4,TGTGCCAGCAGTGGGACCCCAGAGACCCAGTACTTC,CASSGTPETQYF
.,.,TRBJ1-3,TRBV6-6,TGTGCCAGCAGTTACTCCCCACAGGTTAACTCTGGAAACACCATATATTTT,CASSYSPQVNSGNTIYF
.,.,TRBJ1-1,TRBV20-1,TGCAGTGGCAGATCAACTGAAGCTTTCTTT,CSGRSTEAFF
few,.,TRBJ2-7,TRBV7-8,TGTGCCAGCACCGAAAGGTTCAAGTACGAGCAGTACTTC,CASTERFKYEQYF
.,.,TRBJ2-5,TRBV29-1,TGCAGCGTAGCCGTGTGGGAGACCCAGTACTTC,CSVAVWETQYF
.,TRBD2,TRBJ2-4,TRBV3-1,TGTGCCAGCAGCCAAGAGGCGAGACTAGCGGGAAACATTCAGTACTTC,CASSQEARLAGNIQYF
.,.,TRBJ2-3,TRBV28,TGTGCCAGCAGTTTAGGGGGATACAGGACAGATACGCAGTATTTT,CASSLGGYRTDTQYF